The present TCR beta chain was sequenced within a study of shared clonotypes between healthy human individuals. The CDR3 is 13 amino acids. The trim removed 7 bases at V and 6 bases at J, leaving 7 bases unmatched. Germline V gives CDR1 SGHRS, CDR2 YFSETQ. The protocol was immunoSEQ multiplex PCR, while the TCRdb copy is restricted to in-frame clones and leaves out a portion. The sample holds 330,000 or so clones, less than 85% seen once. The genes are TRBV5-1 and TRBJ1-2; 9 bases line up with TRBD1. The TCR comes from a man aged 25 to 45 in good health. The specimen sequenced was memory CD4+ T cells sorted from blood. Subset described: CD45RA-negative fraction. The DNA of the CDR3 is TGCGCCAGCGGGGGACAGGGTCGTAATGGCTACACCTTC. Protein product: CASGGQGRNGYTF.